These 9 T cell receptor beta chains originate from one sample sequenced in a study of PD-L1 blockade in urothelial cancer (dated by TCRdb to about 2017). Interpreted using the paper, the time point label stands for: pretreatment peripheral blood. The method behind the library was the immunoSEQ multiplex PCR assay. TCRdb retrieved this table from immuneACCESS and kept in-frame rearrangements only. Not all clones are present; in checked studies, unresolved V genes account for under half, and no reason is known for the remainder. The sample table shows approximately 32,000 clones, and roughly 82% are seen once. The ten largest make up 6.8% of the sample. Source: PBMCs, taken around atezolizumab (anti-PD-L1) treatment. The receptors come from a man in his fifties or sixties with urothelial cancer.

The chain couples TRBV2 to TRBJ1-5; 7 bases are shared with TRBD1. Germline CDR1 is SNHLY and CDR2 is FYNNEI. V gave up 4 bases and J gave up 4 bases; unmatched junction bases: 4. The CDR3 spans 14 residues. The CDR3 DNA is TGTGCCAGCAGTGGCAGGGGGTTGAATCAGCCCCAGCATTTT. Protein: CASSGRGLNQPQHF.

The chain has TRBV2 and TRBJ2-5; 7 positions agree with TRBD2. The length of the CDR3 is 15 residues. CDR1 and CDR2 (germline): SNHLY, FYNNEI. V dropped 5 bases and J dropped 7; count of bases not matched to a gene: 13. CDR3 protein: CASSMEAGEGGTQYF. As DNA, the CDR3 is TGTGCCAGCAGTATGGAGGCGGGAGAAGGCGGGACCCAGTACTTC.

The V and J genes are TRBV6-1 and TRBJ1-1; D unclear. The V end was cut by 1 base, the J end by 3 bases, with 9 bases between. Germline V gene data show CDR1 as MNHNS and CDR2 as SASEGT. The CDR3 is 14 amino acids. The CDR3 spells CASSEDPRDTEAFF. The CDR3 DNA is TGTGCCAGCAGTGAAGACCCGCGGGACACTGAAGCTTTCTTT.

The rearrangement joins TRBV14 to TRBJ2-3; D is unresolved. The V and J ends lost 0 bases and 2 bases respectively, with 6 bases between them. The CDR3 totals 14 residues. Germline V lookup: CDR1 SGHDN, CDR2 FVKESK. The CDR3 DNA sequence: TGTGCCAGCAGCCAAGATTGGGCCACAGATACGCAGTATTTT. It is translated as CASSQDWATDTQYF.

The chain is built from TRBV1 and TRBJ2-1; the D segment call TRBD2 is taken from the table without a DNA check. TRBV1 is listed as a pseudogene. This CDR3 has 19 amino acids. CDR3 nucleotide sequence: TGCACCAGCAGCCAAGCCGGGACTAGCGGGGGGGGACACTACAATGAGCAGTTCTTC. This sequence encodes CTSSQAGTSGGGHYNEQFF.

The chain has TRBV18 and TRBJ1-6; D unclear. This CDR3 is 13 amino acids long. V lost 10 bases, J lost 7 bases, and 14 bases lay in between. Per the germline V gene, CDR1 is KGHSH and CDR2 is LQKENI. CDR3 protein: CATAGTANSPLHF. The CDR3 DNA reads TGTGCCACCGCCGGTACTGCGAATTCACCCCTCCACTTT.

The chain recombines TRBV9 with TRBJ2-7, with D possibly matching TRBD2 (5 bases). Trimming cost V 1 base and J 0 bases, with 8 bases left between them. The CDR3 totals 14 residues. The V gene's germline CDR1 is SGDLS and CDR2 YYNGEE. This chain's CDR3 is CASSVTSDSYEQYF. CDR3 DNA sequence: TGTGCCAGCAGCGTAACTAGTGACTCCTACGAGCAGTACTTC.

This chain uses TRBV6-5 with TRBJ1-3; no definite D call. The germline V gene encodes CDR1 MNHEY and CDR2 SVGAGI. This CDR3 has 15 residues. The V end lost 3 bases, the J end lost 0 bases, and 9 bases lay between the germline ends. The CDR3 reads CASSYQIDSGNTIYF. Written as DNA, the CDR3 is TGTGCCAGCAGTTATCAGATTGACTCTGGAAACACCATATATTTT.

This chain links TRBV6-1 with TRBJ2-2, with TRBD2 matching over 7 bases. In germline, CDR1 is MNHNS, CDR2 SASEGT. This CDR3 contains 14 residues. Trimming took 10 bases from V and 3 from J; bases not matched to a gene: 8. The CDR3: CAIQLGRDTGELFF. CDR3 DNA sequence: TGTGCCATTCAACTGGGGAGGGACACCGGGGAGCTGTTTTTT.